This entry concerns a single T cell receptor beta chain. Its antigen is not known. The sample comes from a study of T cell responses to AZD1222 COVID-19 vaccine. Study-level information: The study pooled second doses at about 4 or about 12 weeks. The study, taken as a whole, reports: The donor group comprised mostly white British people and more females; the analysis possibly underestimated clonal diversity. Mapped onto spike, vaccine-associated CD4 TCRs spanned it and were dominant at 160-218 and 743-854. The study identified only six AZD1222 recipients as seropositive at baseline.

TCRdb's table, derived via immunoSEQ multiplex PCR, lists solely in-frame clones and lacks some. The profile shows approximately 97,000 clones, 70% to 90% of them singletons. The ends were cut back, 5 bases at V and 2 bases at J, with 4 bases in the middle. Germline V gives CDR1 MNHEY, CDR2 SVGAGI. The CDR3 runs to 12 residues. This sequence joins TRBV6-5 and TRBJ1-5, with no clear D. The material was peripheral blood, obtained on day 0 of AZD1222 vaccination. This TCR derives from an adult in good health. CDR3 residues: CASSTGNQPQHF. The CDR3 DNA is TGTGCCAGCAGTACGGGCAATCAGCCCCAGCATTTT.